These 11 T cell receptor beta chains were all obtained from the same sample, sequenced in a study of T cells in women clearing cervical HPV infection. Profiled with immunoSEQ multiplex PCR; TCRdb holds only in-frame clones, not every one. Its table records about 24,000 clones. The specimen was blood buffy coat. The receptor set was obtained from a woman aged 18 to 75 with a cervical HPV16 infection that either progressed to CIN3+ or cleared (not recorded which).

CDR3 DNA, as far as it was read: TGTGCCTTCTCGCCGGGACTAGCGGGAGCGCTTTCCTACGAG. Translated, it gives CAFSPGLAGALSYE. The whole CDR3 protein is CAFSPGLAGALSYEQYF. This chain uses TRBV30 with TRBJ2-7; TRBD2 matches 14 bases. The read ends 3 residues early relative to the CDR3; the germline J gene fills the gap. V was clipped by 7 bases and J by 1 base; unmatched bases: 12. Germline-derived CDR1 and CDR2 are GTSNPN and SVGIG (reference sequence). The CDR3 loop spans 17 amino acids.

The covered CDR3 bases are TGCGCCAGCAGCCAAGGGGACACTGAA. Protein sequence: CASSQGDTE. The CDR3 reads in full as CASSQGDTEAFF. The V gene is TRBV5-1, the J gene TRBJ1-1; possibly TRBD1 for D (5 bases). The CDR3 goes on 3 residues after the read ends, and that part is filled in from the germline J gene. CDR1 is SGHRS, CDR2 YFSETQ, per germline. This CDR3 has 12 residues. Trimming left V 4 bases short and J 3 bases short, with 7 bases between.

A note on this clone: Coverage ceases 3 residues before the CDR3 finishes, and the germline J gene fills in the end. The rearrangement joins TRBV7-2 to TRBJ2-2; D is perhaps TRBD1 or TRBD2 (5 bases each). Germline V gene sequence: CDR1 SGHTA, CDR2 FQGNSA. This CDR3 has 15 amino acids. CDR3 DNA (partial): TGTGCCAGCAGCCCGAGAGGGGCAACTAATGAAAAG. It encodes CASSPRGATNEK. The entire CDR3 reads CASSPRGATNEKLFF.

Notes on this clone: The observed sequence ends 3 residues before the CDR3 terminus, with the missing tail filled in from the germline J gene. This rearrangement joins TRBV5-1 to TRBJ1-1; D unresolved. Germline assignment: CDR1 SGHRS and CDR2 YFSETQ. Trimming pared 1 base from V and 0 bases from J, leaving 10 bases between. The CDR3 runs 15 residues. The CDR3 loop reads CASSLTVSMNTEAFF. CDR3 DNA (partial): TGCGCCAGCAGCTTGACAGTTTCTATGAACACTGAA.

The CDR3 DNA, read in part, is TGTGCCAGCGTACAGGGGGCTGGACTAGCGGGTATTACCTACGAG. Protein product: CASVQGAGLAGITYE. The full CDR3 protein reads CASVQGAGLAGITYEQYF. The gene calls are TRBV12-3 or TRBV12-4 and TRBJ2-7; 11 nucleotides match TRBD2. The read finishes 3 residues shy of the CDR3 end, and the germline J gene is used to complete it. The CDR3 spans 18 residues. Losses at the gene ends were 8 bases for V and 2 bases for J; bases not matched to a gene: 17.

As for this clone: The CDR3 goes on 3 residues after the read ends, and that part is filled in from the germline J gene. The V and J genes are TRBV19 and TRBJ1-2; 7 nucleotides agree with TRBD1. The junction had 3 bases not matched to a gene; V was cut back by 0 bases and J by 5 bases. The CDR3 has 14 amino acids. CDR1 and CDR2 from the germline V gene are LNHDA and SQIVND (reference sequence). CDR3 region: CASSIDRGTYGYTF. CDR3 bases read: TGTGCCAGTAGTATAGACAGGGGGACTTATGGC.

As to this clone: The germline gene is not matched at one end of the junction; a read error may be the cause. The read ends 3 residues early relative to the CDR3; the germline J gene fills the gap. Within the sample, other DNA sequences also encode this same CDR3. The J gene is TRBJ1-2, the V gene TRBV5-1, with 7 positions matching TRBD1. Germline CDR1 is SGHRS and CDR2 is YFSETQ. The CDR3 totals 15 residues. The sequenced part of the CDR3 DNA is TGCGCCAGCAGCTCACGACAGGGAGGCAGCTATGGT. Residues: CASSSRQGGSYG. The CDR3 reads in full as CASSSRQGGSYGYTF.

By frequency, this clone is medium-sized. With the read ending 3 residues before the CDR3 end, the germline J gene is used to fill in that end. Other DNA variants within this sample encode the same CDR3. This chain uses TRBV18 with TRBJ2-7; TRBD1 or TRBD2 may be the D gene (5 bases each). The CDR3 consists of 14 residues. V was cut by 2 bases and J by 2 bases, with 10 bases left in between. In germline, CDR1 is KGHSH, CDR2 LQKENI. CDR3 DNA, as far as it was read: TGTGCCAGCTCACCATTGCAGGGAGCCTACGAG. Amino acid sequence: CASSPLQGAYE. From start to end, the CDR3 is CASSPLQGAYEQYF.

Concerning this clone itself: The read gets to within 3 residues of the CDR3 end, and the germline J gene fills in the rest. The chain combines TRBV7-3 with TRBJ1-2; 7 nucleotides line up with TRBD1. The CDR3 is 15 amino acids. Per the germline V gene, CDR1 is SGHTA and CDR2 is FQGTGA. V was pared by 6 bases and J by 2 bases, with 9 bases of the junction left unmatched. The CDR3 here is CASSFTGDSNYGYTF. The covered CDR3 bases are TGTGCCAGCAGTTTCACCGGGGACAGCAACTATGGC.

A remark on this clone: Read data end 3 residues before the CDR3 end; the end is taken from the germline J gene. The chain carries TRBV2 and TRBJ2-2; D remains ambiguous. Looked up from germline, CDR1 is SNHLY and CDR2 is FYNNEI. CDR3 length: 13 residues. CDR3 loop: CASSGDPNSPLFF. The part of the CDR3 DNA that was read is TGTGCCAGCAGTGGTGATCCTAATTCACCG.

About this clone itself: The sequence runs out 3 residues before the end of the CDR3; the remainder is reconstructed from the germline J gene. J is TRBJ2-6 and V is TRBV5-1, with TRBD1 matching 7 bases. The CDR3 is 16 residues long. Germline V CDR1 and CDR2: SGHRS, YFSETQ. V lost 0 bases and J lost 2; bases outside the gene matches: 2. The part of the CDR3 DNA that was read is TGCGCCAGCAGCTTGGTCCAGGGGGCTGGGGCCAACGTC. Translating it yields CASSLVQGAGANV. The whole CDR3 region reads CASSLVQGAGANVLTF.